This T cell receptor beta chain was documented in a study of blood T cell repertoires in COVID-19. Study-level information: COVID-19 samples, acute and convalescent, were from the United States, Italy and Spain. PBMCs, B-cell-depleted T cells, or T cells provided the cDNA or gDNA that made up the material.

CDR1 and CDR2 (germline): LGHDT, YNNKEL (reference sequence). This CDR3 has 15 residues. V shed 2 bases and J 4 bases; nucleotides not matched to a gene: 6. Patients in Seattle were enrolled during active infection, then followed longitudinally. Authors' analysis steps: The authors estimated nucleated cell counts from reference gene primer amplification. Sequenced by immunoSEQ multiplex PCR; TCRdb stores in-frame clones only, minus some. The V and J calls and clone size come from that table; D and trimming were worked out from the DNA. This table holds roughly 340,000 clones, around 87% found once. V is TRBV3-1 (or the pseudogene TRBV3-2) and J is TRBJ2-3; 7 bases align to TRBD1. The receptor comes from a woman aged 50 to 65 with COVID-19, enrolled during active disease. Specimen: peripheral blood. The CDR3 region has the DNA TGTGCCAGCAGCCAAAGAGGTAGGGGGCCAGATACGCAGTATTTT. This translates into CASSQRGRGPDTQYF.